This T cell receptor (beta chain) was identified during a study of T cell responses to AZD1222 COVID-19 vaccine. General study results and limits: Vaccine-related CD4 TCRs covered spike, predominating at 160-218 and 743-854. No day 14 peak samples; only post-peak repertoires were characterized.

Generated by immunoSEQ multiplex PCR, the TCRdb table keeps only in-frame clones and is missing some. Among 120,000 to 150,000 clones listed, approximately 89% were seen once. Note on this clone: What it binds is not known.

This clonotype was sampled from an adult in good health. The sequences come from peripheral blood, collected on day 0 of AZD1222 vaccination.

The CDR3 here is CATSRARGIYSYNEQFF. CDR3 nucleotides: TGTGCCACCAGCAGGGCCCGGGGGATCTACTCCTACAATGAGCAGTTCTTC. V gene TRBV15 combines with J gene TRBJ2-1, with D perhaps matching TRBD2 (6 bases). Germline V gene sequence: CDR1 LNHNV, CDR2 YYDKDF (reference sequence). The CDR3 has 17 amino acids. V lost 3 bases and J 0 bases, leaving 15 bases between the germline ends.